These 5 T cell receptor beta chains originate from one sample sequenced in a study of long-term antiretroviral therapy in people with HIV. The libraries were made with immunoSEQ v3.0 at survey level. This table comes from immunoSEQ multiplex PCR, and its TCRdb copy is limited to in-frame clones, with some not included. Of roughly 29,000 clones in the sample, roughly 96% were seen once. The sequences come from unsorted PBMCs, collected 5.3 years after starting antiretroviral therapy. The receptors come from a man aged 25 to 40 with HIV.

The rearrangement uses TRBV9 and TRBJ1-1; D unclear. Germline V gene sequence: CDR1 SGDLS, CDR2 YYNGEE. This CDR3 comprises 12 residues. Trimming pared 4 bases from V and 0 bases from J, leaving 4 bases between. As DNA, the CDR3 is TGTGCCAGCAGCCCTATGAACACTGAAGCTTTCTTT. As protein: CASSPMNTEAFF.

This chain joins TRBV6-5 and TRBJ2-7; the match to TRBD1 covers 7 bases. V was pared by 5 bases and J by 6 bases, with 4 bases of the junction left unmatched. Germline-derived CDR1 and CDR2 are MNHEY and SVGAGI. This CDR3 is 12 amino acids long. The CDR3 DNA reads as TGTGCCAGCAGTGGACAGGAGCCCGAGCAGTACTTC. As protein: CASSGQEPEQYF.

V and J are TRBV30 and TRBJ1-4, with D unclear. The V gene lost 3 bases and the J gene lost 8 bases, with 7 bases spanning the gap. Per germline, CDR1 GTSNPN and CDR2 SVGIG (reference sequence). The CDR3 extends over 11 amino acids. CDR3 sequence: CAWRKEEKLFF. Here the CDR3 DNA reads TGTGCCTGGAGGAAGGAGGAAAAACTGTTTTTT.

V gene TRBV27 combines with J gene TRBJ2-7; D is tentatively TRBD1 or TRBD2 (5 bases each). There are 14 residues in the CDR3. Germline V gene sequence: CDR1 MNHEY, CDR2 SMNVEV (reference sequence). Trimming shortened V by 4 bases and J by 2 bases, and 12 bases separated the two germline ends. The CDR3 loop reads CASSSPGLTYEQYF. The CDR3 bases are TGTGCCAGCAGTTCCCCGGGGCTAACCTACGAGCAGTACTTC.

The chain couples TRBV7-2 to TRBJ2-7; TRBD2 is a possible D gene (6 bases). V lost 3 bases and J lost 0, with 9 bases in between. In germline, CDR1 is SGHTA, CDR2 FQGNSA. This CDR3 comprises 14 residues. The CDR3 DNA reads TGTGCCAGCAGCTTCGGAGGGGCCTCCTACGAGCAGTACTTC. This encodes CASSFGGASYEQYF.